This T cell receptor (beta chain) was obtained from a study of blood T cell repertoires in COVID-19 (dated by TCRdb to about 2020). Broadly, across the study: Samples from collaborators originated in the United States, Italy and Spain and spanned both the acute and convalescent phases of COVID-19. The material from the prospective study consisted of cDNA or gDNA derived from T cells, B-cell-depleted T cells, or PBMCs. Subjects who had been exposed to COVID-19, were actively infected with it, or had recovered from it provided the deeply sampled blood TCRbeta repertoires that made up the dataset. The repertoires were released in a freely available public database intended as a resource for research on the immune response to SARS-CoV-2. Samples came from the ongoing ImmuneRACE study (first 160 participants) plus 1,254 subjects from 6 global collaborators. Sample metadata almost always included a de-identified subject ID, COVID-19 status, age in years and sex. Where HLA class I and class II types were available, the types were taken from metadata supplied by the sample provider, not from assay-based typing. What the authors observed across the whole study: Clinical and demographic metadata were provided uncurated, with the amount varying by source and participant.

TCRbeta CDR3 regions were amplified from genomic DNA using the immunoSEQ Assay, a bias-controlled multiplex PCR. Concerning the study's data processing: The number of nucleated cells in each sample was estimated from the amplification of reference gene primers within the assay. Sequence reads were collapsed and filtered to measure the absolute abundance of every unique TCRbeta CDR3 rearrangement. For each sample, productive Simpson clonality was calculated as the square root of Simpson's diversity index across productive rearrangements. TCRdb mirrors the immuneACCESS table, restricted to in-frame sequences. Some clones are absent from its copies; in checked studies, under half trace to an unresolved V gene, and the reason for the others is unknown. V and J calls and clone size are given by that table; D and trimming were obtained from the DNA. The sample data list about 20,000 clones, and about 89% of these were observed just once. Together, the top ten hold around 5.5% of the sample.

According to the germline V gene, CDR1 reads SGHAT and CDR2 reads FQNNGV. Relative to germline, V is 5 bases shorter and J is 5 bases shorter, with 9 bases between their ends. Taken from cysteine to phenylalanine, the CDR3 has 13 residues. Only the CDR3 DNA stays, 39 bases, in frame from base 1. Whole blood was collected in K2EDTA tubes by collaborating institutions according to the institutions' own protocols. Collaborator samples were shipped for TCRbeta analysis as frozen whole blood, isolated PBMCs, or DNA extracted from either sample type. About this clone itself: Its antigen remains undetermined. No clone much larger than this one lies a single base away; base qualities are absent.

The TCR comes from a human donor in a cohort sampled during active COVID-19. The sequence links TRBV11-2 to TRBJ2-2; a tentative D match to TRBD2 spans 6 bases. Sample: peripheral blood. Read as DNA, the sequence is TGTGCCAGCAGCCCAGGGACTACCGGGGAGCTGTTTTTT. Its amino acids are CASSPGTTGELFF.